This T cell receptor (beta chain) was captured in a study of blood T cells in healthy people across ages (dated by TCRdb to the mid-2010s). For the wider study: In model experiments, roughly one uniquely barcoded TCR beta cDNA molecule per two T cells was captured by template switching. Four age groups were formed from the donors: young (average 16 years), middle-aged (more than 35), aged (roughly 56) and long-lived (about 75). Using deep sequencing normalized with unique cDNA molecular identifiers, the study measured how TCR beta repertoire diversity changes with age. The study analyzed two additional independent replicas of 1 million unique cDNA reads from the same blood draw for two donors, one aged 18 to 29 and one aged 80 or older. Donors of different ages were randomly distributed across sequencing lanes to avoid experimental bias.

Overall results and qualifications from the work: There was a strong correlation between observed TCR beta diversity and the percentage of naive T cells measured by flow cytometry. Observed TCR beta diversity per million T cells fell roughly linearly with age, and a significant reduction was already apparent by age roughly 41. Because profiling used bulk unsorted PBMCs, naive and antigen-experienced compartments could not be compared conclusively. Because donor CMV infection status was unknown, age-related changes in expanded clonotypes were potentially confounded. Total diversity estimates from one million sequenced T cells were considered lower bounds and underestimates. Compared with the aged group, the long-lived group had more naive CD4+ T cells, fewer expanded clones and increased TCR diversity, a pattern suggesting age selection.

The approximately 39 donors, aged about 6 to 100 years, were systemically healthy Caucasian individuals from Russia. Each donor gave about 9.2 milliliters of peripheral blood, drawn into EDTA-treated Vacutainer tubes. PBMCs were isolated by Ficoll-Paque density-gradient centrifugation, with at least 7 million obtained per sample. Trizol reagent was used to extract total RNA from the PBMCs, yielding at least 5 micrograms per sample. For every donor, an aliquot of PBMCs went through flow cytometry to measure the percentages of naive CD45RAhigh/CD27high T cells. Reading from cysteine to phenylalanine, the CDR3 counts 12 amino acids. Only the CDR3 part of the read is kept: 36 bases, read in frame from the first base. V loses 5 bases at its end and J loses 8 bases; junction bases beyond the gene matches: 3. CDR1 and CDR2 (MNHEY, SVGAGI) derive from the germline V gene. Receptor libraries were prepared by 5' RACE. TCRdb names Illumina HiSeq 2500 as the instrument used. A second PCR of roughly 6 to 12 cycles was performed with a sample-barcoded 5' primer and a J-beta primer mix. Each TCR beta cDNA molecule received a unique molecular identifier from a template-switch 5' adaptor carrying 12 random nucleotides. Each sample yielded at least 3 million CDR3-containing paired-end reads. First-strand cDNA was synthesized from all RNA with the Mint cDNA synthesis kit, primed by a TRBC-specific oligonucleotide. All cDNA was treated with uracil-DNA glycosylase and then went through a first 18-cycle PCR with the universal primers M1SS and BC2_uni_R. For the original study's pipeline: Normalization of each sample was performed by random selection of 1 million high-quality reads, each carrying a distinct molecular identifier. Instead of being binned into consensus sequences, reads that shared molecular identifiers were thrown out. CDR3 identification, clonotype clustering and error correction used MiTCR with a Q25 quality threshold and the strictest error-elimination algorithm. A nonparametric unseen species model using Euler transformation provided a lower-bound estimate of total TCR beta diversity. TCRdb trimmed the raw reads at Q25, called clones with MiXCR and kept productive beta chains. Each CDR3 protein gets just one entry, which takes the most common genes and DNA from the rows behind it. What appears here as the V and J calls and clone size reflects TCRdb's work, not the paper's. This sample is represented by 1 million to 1.2 million distinct CDR3 sequences; 30% to 40% of them were singletons. The ten largest make up around 12% of the sample.

This clonotype appeared a few times. It has no known antigen specificity. Base qualities were left out, and no much larger clone turns up one base away. The sample consisted of blood. The rearrangement combines TRBV6-5 with TRBJ1-2, and TRBD1 aligns with 9 junction nucleotides. The receptor comes from a man aged 18 to 29 in good health. The bases read TGTGCCAGCAGTGACGGGACAGGGGGCTACACCTTC. This sequence encodes CASSDGTGGYTF.